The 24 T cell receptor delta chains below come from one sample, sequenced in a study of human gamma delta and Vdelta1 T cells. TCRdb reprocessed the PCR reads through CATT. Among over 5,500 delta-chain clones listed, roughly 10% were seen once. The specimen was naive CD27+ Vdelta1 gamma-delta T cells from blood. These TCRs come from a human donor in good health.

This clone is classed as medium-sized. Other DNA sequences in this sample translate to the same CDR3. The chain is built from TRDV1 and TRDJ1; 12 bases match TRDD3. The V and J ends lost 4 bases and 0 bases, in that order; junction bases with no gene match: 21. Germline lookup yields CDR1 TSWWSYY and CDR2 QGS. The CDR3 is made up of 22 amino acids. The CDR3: CALGGKPSSTGGYRVYTDKLIF. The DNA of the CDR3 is TGTGCTCTTGGGGGGAAACCTTCCTCAACTGGGGGATACAGGGTGTACACCGATAAACTCATCTTT.

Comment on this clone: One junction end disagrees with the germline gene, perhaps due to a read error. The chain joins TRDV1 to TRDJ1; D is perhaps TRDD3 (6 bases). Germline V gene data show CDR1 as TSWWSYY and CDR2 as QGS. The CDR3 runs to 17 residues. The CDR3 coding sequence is TGTGCTCTTGGGGAGCTTCTACGAATACTGGGTTTCGGTAAACTCACCTTT. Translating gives CALGELLRILGFGKLTF.

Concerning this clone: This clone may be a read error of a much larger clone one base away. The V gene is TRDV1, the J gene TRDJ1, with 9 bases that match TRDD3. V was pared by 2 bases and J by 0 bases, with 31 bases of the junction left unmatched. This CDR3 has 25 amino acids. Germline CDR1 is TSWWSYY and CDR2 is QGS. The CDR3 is CALGESRMGNFPRKGIREYTDKLIF. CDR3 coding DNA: TGTGCTCTTGGGGAATCCCGAATGGGAAACTTCCCACGGAAGGGGATACGGGAGTACACCGATAAACTCATCTTT.

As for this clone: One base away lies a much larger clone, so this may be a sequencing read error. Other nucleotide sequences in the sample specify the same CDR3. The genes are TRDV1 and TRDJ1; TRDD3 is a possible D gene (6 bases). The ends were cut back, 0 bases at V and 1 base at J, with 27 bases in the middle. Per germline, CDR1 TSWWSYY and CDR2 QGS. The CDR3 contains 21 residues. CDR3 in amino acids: CALGELYVRRTGYRRTDKLIF. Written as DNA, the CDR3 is TGTGCTCTTGGGGAACTATACGTGAGAAGGACGGGATATCGGCGCACCGATAAACTCATCTTT.

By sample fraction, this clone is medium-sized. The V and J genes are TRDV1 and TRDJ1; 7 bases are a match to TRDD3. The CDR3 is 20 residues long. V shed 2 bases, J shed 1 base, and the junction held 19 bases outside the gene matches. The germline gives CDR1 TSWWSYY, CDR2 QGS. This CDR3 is CALGEITHPLRAGGTDKLIF. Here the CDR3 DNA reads TGTGCTCTTGGGGAAATAACTCATCCTTTACGTGCTGGGGGCACCGATAAACTCATCTTT.

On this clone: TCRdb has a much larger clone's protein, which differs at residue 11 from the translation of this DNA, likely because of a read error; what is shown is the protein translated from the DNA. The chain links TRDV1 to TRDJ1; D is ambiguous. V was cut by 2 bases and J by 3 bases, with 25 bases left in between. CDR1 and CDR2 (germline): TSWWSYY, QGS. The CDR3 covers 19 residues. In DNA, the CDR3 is TGTGCTCTTGGGGAAGGGGCTCGGCGGAGGGTCCCGAGGGCCGATAAACTCATCTTT. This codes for CALGEGARRRVPRADKLIF.

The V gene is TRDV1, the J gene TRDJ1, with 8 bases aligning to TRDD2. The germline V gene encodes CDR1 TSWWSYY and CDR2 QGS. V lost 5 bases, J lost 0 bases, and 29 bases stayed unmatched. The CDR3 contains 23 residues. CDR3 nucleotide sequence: TGTGCTCTTGGGTCTCCAGCCTTCCTAAGATTGATGACGACGGGGGTATACACCGATAAACTCATCTTT. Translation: CALGSPAFLRLMTTGVYTDKLIF.

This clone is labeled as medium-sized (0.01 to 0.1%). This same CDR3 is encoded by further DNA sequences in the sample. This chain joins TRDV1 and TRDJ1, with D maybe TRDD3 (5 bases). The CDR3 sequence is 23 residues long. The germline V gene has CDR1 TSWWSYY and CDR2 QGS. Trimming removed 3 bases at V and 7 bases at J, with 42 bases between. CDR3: CALGEAGAPPQTYWRARTPKLIF. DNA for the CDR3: TGTGCTCTTGGGGAGGCAGGGGCTCCCCCTCAAACTTACTGGAGGGCCCGGACCCCTAAACTCATCTTT.

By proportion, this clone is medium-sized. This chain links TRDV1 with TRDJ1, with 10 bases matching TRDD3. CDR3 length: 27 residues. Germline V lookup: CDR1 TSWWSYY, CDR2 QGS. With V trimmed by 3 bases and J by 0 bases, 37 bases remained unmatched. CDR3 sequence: CALGDFNPGQTLYLTGGSTAYTDKLIF. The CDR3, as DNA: TGTGCTCTTGGGGACTTCAACCCGGGCCAGACCCTTTACCTTACTGGGGGATCGACGGCGTACACCGATAAACTCATCTTT.

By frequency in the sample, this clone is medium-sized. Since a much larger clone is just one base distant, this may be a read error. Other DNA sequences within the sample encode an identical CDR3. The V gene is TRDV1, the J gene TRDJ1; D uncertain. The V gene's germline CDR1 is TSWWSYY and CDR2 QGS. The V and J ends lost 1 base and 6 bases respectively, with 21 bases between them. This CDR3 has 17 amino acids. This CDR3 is CALGERFGSLAANKLIF. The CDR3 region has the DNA TGTGCTCTTGGGGAACGCTTCGGGTCTTTGGCGGCGAATAAACTCATCTTT.

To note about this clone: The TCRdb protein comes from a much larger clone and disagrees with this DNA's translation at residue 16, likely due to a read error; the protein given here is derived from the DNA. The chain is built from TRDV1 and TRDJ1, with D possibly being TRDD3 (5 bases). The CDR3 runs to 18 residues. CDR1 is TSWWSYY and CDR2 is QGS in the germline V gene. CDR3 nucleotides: TGTGCTCTTGGGGTCCCGTCTCGGAGGGGGTCTGACACCGATAAATTCATCTTT. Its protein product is CALGVPSRRGSDTDKFIF.

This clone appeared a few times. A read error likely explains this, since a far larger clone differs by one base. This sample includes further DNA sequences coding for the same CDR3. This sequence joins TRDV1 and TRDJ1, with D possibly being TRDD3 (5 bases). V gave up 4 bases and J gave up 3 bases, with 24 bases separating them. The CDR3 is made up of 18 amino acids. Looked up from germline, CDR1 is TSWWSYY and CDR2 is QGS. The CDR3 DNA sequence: TGTGCTCTTGGGGGACGCCTCCGCGGAGGGGGTAGGTCCGATAAACTCATCTTT. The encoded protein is CALGGRLRGGGRSDKLIF.

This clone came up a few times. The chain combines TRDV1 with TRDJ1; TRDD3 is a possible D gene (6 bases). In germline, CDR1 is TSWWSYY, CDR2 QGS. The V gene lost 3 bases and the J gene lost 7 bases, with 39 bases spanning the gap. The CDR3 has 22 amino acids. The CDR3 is CALGEGIFPIRKSIKSGGKLIF. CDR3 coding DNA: TGTGCTCTTGGGGAGGGGATTTTCCCAATAAGAAAGTCAATCAAGAGTGGAGGTAAACTCATCTTT.

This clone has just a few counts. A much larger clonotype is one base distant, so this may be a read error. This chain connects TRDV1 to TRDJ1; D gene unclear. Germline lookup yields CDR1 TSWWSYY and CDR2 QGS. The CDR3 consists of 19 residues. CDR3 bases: TGTGCTCTTGGGGAACGAAGCTATCGTCCAATCCGGTGTGCCGATAAACTCACCTTT. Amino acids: CALGERSYRPIRCADKLTF.

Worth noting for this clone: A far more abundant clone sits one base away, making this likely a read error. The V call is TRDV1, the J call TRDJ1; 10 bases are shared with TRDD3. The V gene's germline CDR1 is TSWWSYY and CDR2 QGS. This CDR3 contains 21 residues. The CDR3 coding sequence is TGTGCTCTTGAGGAACGAACAGCGCTTCCTACTCGTACTGGGGGATCAATTAAACTCATCTTT. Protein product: CALEERTALPTRTGGSIKLIF.

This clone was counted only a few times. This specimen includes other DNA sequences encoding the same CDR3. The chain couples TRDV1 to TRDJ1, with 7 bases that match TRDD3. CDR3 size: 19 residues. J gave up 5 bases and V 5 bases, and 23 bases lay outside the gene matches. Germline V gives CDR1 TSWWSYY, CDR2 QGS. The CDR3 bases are TGTGCTCTTGGGCACCGGATACGTCGCCCCTCACTTCTGGTGGATAAACTCATCTTT. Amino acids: CALGHRIRRPSLLVDKLIF.

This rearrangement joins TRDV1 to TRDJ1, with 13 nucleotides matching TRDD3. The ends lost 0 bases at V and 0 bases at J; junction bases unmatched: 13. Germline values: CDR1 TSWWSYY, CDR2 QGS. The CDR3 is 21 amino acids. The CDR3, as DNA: TGTGCTCTTGGGGAACTACGGCCCACCTACTGGGGGATACGTCACACCGATAAACTCATCTTT. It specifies CALGELRPTYWGIRHTDKLIF.

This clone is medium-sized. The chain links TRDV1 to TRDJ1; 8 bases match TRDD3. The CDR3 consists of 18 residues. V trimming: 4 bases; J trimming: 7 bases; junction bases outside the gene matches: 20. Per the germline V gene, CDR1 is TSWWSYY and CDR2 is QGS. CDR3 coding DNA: TGTGCTCTTGGGGTCTCTTCCCCCTGGGGGACCACGGGGGTTAAACTCATCTTT. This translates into CALGVSSPWGTTGVKLIF.

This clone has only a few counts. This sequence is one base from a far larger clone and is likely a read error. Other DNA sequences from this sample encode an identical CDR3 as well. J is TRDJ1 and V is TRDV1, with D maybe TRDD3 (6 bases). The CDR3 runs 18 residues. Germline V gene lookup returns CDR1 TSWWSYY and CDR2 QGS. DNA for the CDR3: TGTGCCCTTGGGGAGCCTCCCCGAGGGGGGGGACGGCGTAATAAACTCATCTTT. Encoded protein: CALGEPPRGGGRRNKLIF.

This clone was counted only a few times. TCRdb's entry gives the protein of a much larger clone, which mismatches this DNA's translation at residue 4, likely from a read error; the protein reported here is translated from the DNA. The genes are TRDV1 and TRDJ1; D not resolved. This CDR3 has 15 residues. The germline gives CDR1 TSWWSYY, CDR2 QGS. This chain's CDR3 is CALEERPIPSDKLIF. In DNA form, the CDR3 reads TGTGCTCTTGAGGAAAGGCCGATCCCCTCCGATAAACTCATCTTT.

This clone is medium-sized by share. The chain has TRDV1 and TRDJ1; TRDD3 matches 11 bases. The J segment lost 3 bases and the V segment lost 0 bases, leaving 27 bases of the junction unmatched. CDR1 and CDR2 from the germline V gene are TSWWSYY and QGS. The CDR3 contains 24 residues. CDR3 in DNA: TGTGCTCTTGGGGAACTCCCCAGGGGACCCACGCCTCGGGTGGGGGATACGCGGTCCGATAAACTCATCTTT. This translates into CALGELPRGPTPRVGDTRSDKLIF.

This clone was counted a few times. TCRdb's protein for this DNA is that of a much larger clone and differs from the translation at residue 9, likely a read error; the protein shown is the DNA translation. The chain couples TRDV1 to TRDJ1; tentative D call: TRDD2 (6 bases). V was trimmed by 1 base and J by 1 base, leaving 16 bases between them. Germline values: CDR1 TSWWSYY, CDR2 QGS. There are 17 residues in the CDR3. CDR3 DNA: TGTGCTCTTGGGGAACGTCCTACTATACTCACCACCGATAAACTCATCTTT. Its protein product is CALGERPTILTTDKLIF.

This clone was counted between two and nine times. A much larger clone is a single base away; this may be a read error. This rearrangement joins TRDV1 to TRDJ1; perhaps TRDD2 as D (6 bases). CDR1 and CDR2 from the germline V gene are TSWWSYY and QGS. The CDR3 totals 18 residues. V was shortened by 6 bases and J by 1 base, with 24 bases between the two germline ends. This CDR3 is CALGFTSLRRVPTDKLIF. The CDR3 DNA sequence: TGTGCTCTTGGTTTTACTTCCTTAAGGCGGGTTCCCACCGATAAACTCATCTTT.

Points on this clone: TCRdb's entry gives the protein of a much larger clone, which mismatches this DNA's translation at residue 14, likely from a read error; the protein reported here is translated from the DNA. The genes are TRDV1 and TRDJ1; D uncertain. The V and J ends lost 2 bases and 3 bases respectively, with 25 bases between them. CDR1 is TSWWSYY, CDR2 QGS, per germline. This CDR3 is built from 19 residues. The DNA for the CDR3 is TGTGCTCTTGGGGAAGGGGCTCGGCGGAGGGCCCCGAGGCCCGATAAACTCATCTTT. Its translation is CALGEGARRRAPRPDKLIF.